The 24 T cell receptor beta chains given below trace back to one sample, sequenced in a study of blood T cell repertoires in COVID-19. The assay was immunoSEQ multiplex PCR, and TCRdb's table has in-frame clones only and misses some. The table records approximately 190,000 clones, around 84% of them present only once. Source material: PBMCs or T cells enriched from blood (not recorded which). The source of these receptors is a woman in her twenties or thirties who had been exposed to COVID-19.

This chain joins TRBV27 and TRBJ1-4, with D perhaps matching TRBD1 (5 bases). The germline V and J ends were trimmed by 5 bases and 4 bases, with 14 bases remaining between them. Germline CDR1 reads MNHEY; CDR2 reads SMNVEV (reference sequence). This CDR3 region has 15 residues. The CDR3: CASSDTGWGNEKLFF. The CDR3 DNA follows: TGTGCCAGCAGTGACACAGGATGGGGTAATGAAAAACTGTTTTTT. Together with reference TRBV27 and TRBJ1-4, the CDR3 gives the full variable domain: EAQVTQNPRYLITVTGKKLTVTCSQNMNHEYMSWYRQDPGLGLRQIYYSMNVEVTDKGDVPEGYKVSRKEKRNFPLILESPSPNQTSLYFCASSDTGWGNEKLFFGSGTQLSVL.

The chain employs TRBV18 and TRBJ1-2; 7 nucleotides agree with TRBD1. The CDR3 length is 15 residues. Germline loops: CDR1 KGHSH, CDR2 LQKENI. V gave up 3 bases and J gave up 8 bases; unmatched junction bases: 12. CDR3 nucleotides: TGTGCCAGCTCACCCGAAACCGGGACAGAGACAGGCTACACCTTC. This codes for CASSPETGTETGYTF.

This clone has only one observation. The CDR3 loop reads CASSPLGQNPLNTEAFF. CDR3 nucleotides: TGTGCCAGCAGCCCTCTCGGACAGAACCCGCTGAACACTGAAGCTTTCTTT. V is TRBV7-9 and J is TRBJ1-1, with D possibly matching TRBD1 (6 bases). CDR3 length equals 17 residues. In germline, CDR1 is SEHNR, CDR2 FQNEAQ (reference sequence). V was trimmed by 5 bases and J by 0 bases, leaving 19 bases between them.

This rearrangement joins TRBV27 to TRBJ1-1; D possibly corresponds to TRBD1 (6 bases). The CDR3 runs to 14 residues. Per the germline V gene, CDR1 is MNHEY and CDR2 is SMNVEV (reference sequence). Between the trimmed V and J ends, which lost 6 bases and 4 bases, there was a span of 15 bases. In DNA form, the CDR3 reads TGTGCCAGCAGCCCGGGTACAGGGCCCACTGAAGCTTTCTTT. This encodes CASSPGTGPTEAFF.

This chain uses TRBV4-1 with TRBJ1-2; 7 nucleotides match TRBD1. Trimming cost V 3 bases and J 2 bases; bases outside gene matches: 6. Looked up from germline, CDR1 is MGHRA and CDR2 is YSYEKL. This CDR3 is built from 15 residues. The CDR3 sequence: CASSQVQGRNYGYTF. CDR3 nucleotides: TGCGCCAGCAGCCAGGTACAGGGGAGGAACTATGGCTACACCTTC.

The chain carries TRBV7-2 and TRBJ2-1, with 7 bases matching TRBD2. CDR1 and CDR2 (germline): SGHTA, FQGNSA. The V gene end was trimmed by 0 bases and the J gene end by 0 bases; junction bases not matched to a gene: 14. This CDR3 has 20 residues. This CDR3 reads CASSLALFGTSVGSYNEQFF. As DNA, the CDR3 is TGTGCCAGCAGCTTAGCCCTGTTCGGAACTAGCGTGGGCTCCTACAATGAGCAGTTCTTC.

This chain links TRBV4-1 with TRBJ1-5; D possibly corresponds to TRBD1 (5 bases). V lost 2 bases and J lost 7, with 15 bases in between. From germline, CDR1 is MGHRA and CDR2 YSYEKL. The CDR3 totals 15 residues. The CDR3 nucleotides read TGCGCCAGCAGCCAATTTGCGGTGGGGGGGCAGCCCCAGCATTTT. Residues: CASSQFAVGGQPQHF.

This clone was found a few times. The V gene is TRBV6-2 or TRBV6-3, the J gene TRBJ1-2; D is possibly TRBD1 (6 bases). Germline CDR1 and CDR2: MNHEY and SVGEGT. Trimming stripped 1 base from V and 8 bases from J, with 17 bases between. The CDR3 covers 15 residues. The CDR3 sequence: CASSYLEDSPLGYTF. CDR3 nucleotide sequence: TGTGCCAGCAGTTACTTGGAGGACAGCCCGTTGGGCTACACCTTC.

The chain is built from TRBV5-1 and TRBJ1-1; 7 bases align to TRBD1. Germline V gene sequence: CDR1 SGHRS, CDR2 YFSETQ. V gave up 4 bases and J gave up 0 bases; unmatched junction bases: 12. The length of the CDR3 is 17 residues. The CDR3 DNA is TGCGCCAGCAGCCCGGCAGCACAGGGGACCATGAACACTGAAGCTTTCTTT. Protein: CASSPAAQGTMNTEAFF.

The count of this clone is one. The V and J genes are TRBV5-3 and TRBJ1-2; D unclear. TRBV5-3 is an ORF, and what it does is uncertain. V dropped 3 bases and J dropped 8 bases, with 17 bases sitting between them. The length of the CDR3 is 14 residues. CDR3 protein: CARSSASRPRGYTF. The CDR3 coding sequence is TGTGCCAGAAGCTCGGCGAGCCGGCCTAGAGGCTACACCTTC.

The chain has TRBV11-2 and TRBJ1-5; D gene ambiguous. The CDR3 covers 15 residues. Per germline, CDR1 SGHAT and CDR2 FQNNGV. Trimming removed 1 base at V and 3 bases at J, with 10 bases between. The chain's CDR3 is CASSLVGRPNQPQHF. The DNA of the CDR3 is TGTGCCAGCAGCTTAGTGGGCAGGCCCAATCAGCCCCAGCATTTT.

The chain employs TRBV7-9 and TRBJ2-1; TRBD2 matches 14 bases. The CDR3 is 16 amino acids. Germline lookup yields CDR1 SEHNR and CDR2 FQNEAQ (reference sequence). V dropped 6 bases and J dropped 7; count of bases not matched to a gene: 8. The CDR3 region has the DNA TGTGCCAGCAGGGTAGGGACTAGCGGGGGAGGGAATGAGCAGTTCTTC. This encodes CASRVGTSGGGNEQFF.

The genes are TRBV7-9 and TRBJ2-5; a weak D match, TRBD2 (7 bases). Deletions cut 10 bases from V and 1 base from J, with 22 bases between. CDR3 length equals 16 residues. The germline CDR1 and CDR2 sequences are SEHNR and FQNEAQ (reference sequence). Here the CDR3 reads CATPFEGGGAQETQYF. The CDR3 DNA follows: TGTGCCACCCCGTTTGAGGGGGGGGGCGCCCAAGAGACCCAGTACTTC.

V usage is TRBV7-3 and J usage is TRBJ2-2, with a tentative D call TRBD2 (6 bases). The CDR3 runs 14 residues. Germline CDR1 reads SGHTA; CDR2 reads FQGTGA. V shed 3 bases and J shed 3 bases, with 8 bases lying between them. Here the CDR3 reads CASSFSGDTGELFF. CDR3 sequence (DNA): TGTGCCAGCAGCTTTTCGGGGGACACCGGGGAGCTGTTTTTT.

The CDR3 is CASGPGTGTEKLFF. The CDR3 DNA reads TGTGCTAGTGGACCCGGGACAGGGACGGAAAAACTGTTTTTT. The V and J genes are TRBV12-5 and TRBJ1-4; the match to TRBD1 covers 9 bases. CDR1 is LGHNT, CDR2 FRNRAP, per germline. There are 14 residues in the CDR3. V dropped 6 bases and J dropped 8; count of bases not matched to a gene: 7.

The chain is built from TRBV3-1 (or the pseudogene TRBV3-2) and TRBJ2-1; D may be TRBD2 (6 bases). Germline CDR1 LGHDT, CDR2 YNNKEL (reference sequence). Deletions cut 3 bases from V and 3 bases from J, with 15 bases between. The CDR3 totals 16 residues. CDR3 region: CASSQGGRVIYNEQFF. The CDR3 DNA reads as TGTGCCAGCAGCCAGGGAGGCAGAGTAATCTACAATGAGCAGTTCTTC.

This clone was observed a single time. This rearrangement joins TRBV2 to TRBJ1-2; the D is unclear. The CDR3 consists of 13 residues. Looked up from germline, CDR1 is SNHLY and CDR2 is FYNNEI. V lost 7 bases, J lost 0 bases, and 9 bases lay in between. CDR3 loop: CASTREANYGYTF. CDR3 sequence (DNA): TGTGCCAGCACAAGGGAGGCTAACTATGGCTACACCTTC.

V gene TRBV19 combines with J gene TRBJ1-3; no definite D call. Germline-derived CDR1 and CDR2 are LNHDA and SQIVND (reference sequence). Deletions cut 3 bases from V and 6 bases from J, with 18 bases between. The CDR3 is 16 amino acids. The CDR3 coding sequence is TGTGCCAGTAGTATTATGACGGAAGACGGGGAAAACACCATATATTTT. This encodes CASSIMTEDGENTIYF.

The CDR3 protein is CASSLLAYEQFF. CDR3 bases: TGTGCCAGCAGCTTATTGGCCTATGAGCAGTTCTTC. The rearrangement joins TRBV11-2 to TRBJ2-1, with D unresolved. Trimming cost V 2 bases and J 8 bases, with 7 bases left between them. The length of the CDR3 is 12 residues. Germline V CDR1 and CDR2: SGHAT, FQNNGV.

The chain has TRBV6-5 and TRBJ1-6; no clear D. Trimming took 0 bases from V and 12 from J, leaving 9 bases between them. This CDR3 is 13 amino acids long. Germline V CDR1 and CDR2: MNHEY, SVGAGI. Written as DNA, the CDR3 is TGTGCCAGCAGTTACTCGATTTCAGGACCCCTCCACTTT. Amino acids: CASSYSISGPLHF.

The V call is TRBV7-9, the J call TRBJ1-5, with no clear D. The germline V and J ends were trimmed by 3 bases and 5 bases, with 5 bases remaining between them. The CDR3 consists of 12 residues. Germline CDR1 is SEHNR and CDR2 is FQNEAQ (reference sequence). The CDR3 reads CASSFPDQPQHF. As DNA, the CDR3 is TGTGCCAGCAGCTTCCCAGATCAGCCCCAGCATTTT.

This sequence joins TRBV5-1 and TRBJ2-3; D not certain. In germline, CDR1 is SGHRS, CDR2 YFSETQ. The CDR3 is 15 residues long. Deletions cut 4 bases from V and 0 bases from J, with 12 bases between. As DNA, the CDR3 is TGCGCCAGCAGCCCAACGCGGCCCAGCACAGATACGCAGTATTTT. It codes for CASSPTRPSTDTQYF.

The gene calls are TRBV5-1 and TRBJ1-6; possible D gene TRBD1, 5 bases. Trimming shortened V by 3 bases and J by 3 bases, and 10 bases separated the two germline ends. The CDR3 is made up of 15 amino acids. CDR1 SGHRS and CDR2 YFSETQ come from the germline V gene. The CDR3 DNA is TGCGCCAGCAGCTCGACAGAACTCTATAATTCACCCCTCCACTTT. This gives the protein CASSSTELYNSPLHF. The full variable domain, with the rest looked up from reference TRBV5-1 and TRBJ1-6, is KAGVTQTPRYLIKTRGQQVTLSCSPISGHRSVSWYQQTPGQGLQFLFEYFSETQRNKGNFPGRFSGRQFSNSRSEMNVSTLELGDSALYLCASSSTELYNSPLHFGNGTRLTVT.

The chain recombines TRBV25-1 with TRBJ2-5; maybe TRBD2 (5 bases). V lost 2 bases, J lost 2 bases, and 18 bases lay in between. Germline CDR1 and CDR2: MGHDK and SYGVNS. The CDR3 spans 17 residues. CDR3 in DNA: TGTGCCAGCAGTGAAAAAAAGGGAGCGCAACGGCAAGAGACCCAGTACTTC. Translating it yields CASSEKKGAQRQETQYF. Full variable domain (rest looked up from reference TRBV25-1 and TRBJ2-5): EADIYQTPRYLVIGTGKKITLECSQTMGHDKMYWYQQDPGMELHLIHYSYGVNSTEKGDLSSESTVSRIRTEHFPLTLESARPSHTSQYLCASSEKKGAQRQETQYFGPGTRLLVL.